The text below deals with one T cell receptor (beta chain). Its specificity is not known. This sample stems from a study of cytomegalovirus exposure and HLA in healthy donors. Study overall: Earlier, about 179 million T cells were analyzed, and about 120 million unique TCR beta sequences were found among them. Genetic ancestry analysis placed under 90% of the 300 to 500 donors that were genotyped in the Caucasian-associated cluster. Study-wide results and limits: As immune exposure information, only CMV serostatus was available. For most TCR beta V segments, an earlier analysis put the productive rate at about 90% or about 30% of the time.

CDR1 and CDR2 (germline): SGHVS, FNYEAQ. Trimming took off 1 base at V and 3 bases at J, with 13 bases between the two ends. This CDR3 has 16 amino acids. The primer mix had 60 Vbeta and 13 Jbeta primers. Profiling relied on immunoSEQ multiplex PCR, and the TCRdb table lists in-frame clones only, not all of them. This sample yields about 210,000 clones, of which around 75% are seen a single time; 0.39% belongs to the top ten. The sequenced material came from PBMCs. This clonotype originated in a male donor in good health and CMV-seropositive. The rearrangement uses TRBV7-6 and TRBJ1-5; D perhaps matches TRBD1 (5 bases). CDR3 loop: CASSLGGRANNQPQHF. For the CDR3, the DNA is TGTGCCAGCAGCTTAGGGGGGAGGGCTAACAATCAGCCCCAGCATTTT.